Ten or more counts support the clone carrying this T cell receptor (beta chain). This specimen belongs to a study of Graves' ophthalmopathy and Graves' hyperthyroidism. V was trimmed by 6 bases and J by 5 bases, leaving 11 bases between them. Per germline, CDR1 MNHEY and CDR2 SVGAGI. This CDR3 contains 14 residues. Investigators amplified TCR beta CDR3 regions from RNA transcripts. Investigators did first-round RT-PCR with HTBI primers, then second-round multiplex PCR. MiXCR, run by TCRdb on the multiplex PCR reads, gives a single entry per CDR3 protein. Among roughly 1.1 million distinct CDR3 sequences, 36% were seen once, and the ten largest hold approximately 12%. The diagnosis combined clinical symptoms, thyroxine, TRAb, thyroid ultrasound and orbital computed tomography scans.

Sample: peripheral blood or thyroid tissue (not recorded which). The source is an adult man with Graves' hyperthyroidism. The V call is TRBV6-5, the J call TRBJ1-6, with unresolved D. CDR3: CASSSGVDNSPLHF. In DNA, the CDR3 is TGTGCCAGCAGCAGCGGGGTAGATAATTCACCCCTCCACTTT.